The present T cell receptor beta chain was sequenced within a study of CD8 T cells in Susac syndrome. The V gene lost 0 bases and the J gene lost 7 bases, with 15 bases spanning the gap. The CDR3 totals 15 residues. The germline gives CDR1 MGHRA, CDR2 YSYEKL. The authors reverse transcribed roughly 0.5 to 1 ug RNA with random hexamers. TCRdb ran MiXCR on the immunoSEQ multiplex PCR reads and lists one entry per CDR3 protein. The data show a few thousand distinct CDR3 sequences, roughly 80% seen once. In this sample, this clonotype turned up once. Delineation of memory subsets for TEMRA sorting relied upon CD27 and CD45RA staining. Sequencing of TCR beta drew on CD8+ and CD4+ T cells from blood.

Sequenced sample: CD8+ TEMRA cells from PBMCs. Documented subset: FACS-sorted terminally differentiated effector memory CD8+ T cells re-expressing CD45RA (CD8+ TEMRA). The clonotype comes from a human donor with Susac syndrome. This chain joins TRBV4-1 and TRBJ1-2; D gene unclear. The CDR3 protein is CASSQDNNDAGGYTF. The CDR3, as DNA: TGCGCCAGCAGCCAAGATAACAACGATGCTGGTGGCTACACCTTC.